This entry lists 23 T cell receptor beta chains sequenced from one sample in a study of blood T cell repertoires in COVID-19. Using immunoSEQ multiplex PCR, the repertoire was profiled, and TCRdb retains in-frame clones only, with some absent. The sample has some 74,000 clones, 88% seen once. Sequenced: peripheral blood. These receptor sequences come from a man aged 50-59 years with acute or convalescent COVID-19.

The chain carries TRBV14 and TRBJ2-7, with D unclear. With 4 bases removed from V and 4 bases from J, the gap between germline ends came to 11 bases. This CDR3 is 13 amino acids long. Germline V gene lookup returns CDR1 SGHDN and CDR2 FVKESK. The CDR3 nucleotides are TGTGCCAGCAGCCCCAGTACACGATACGAGCAGTACTTC. It codes for CASSPSTRYEQYF.

The J gene is TRBJ1-3, the V gene TRBV28, with D uncertain. Germline CDR1 is MDHEN and CDR2 is SYDVKM. V was trimmed by 8 bases and J by 0 bases, leaving 14 bases between them. CDR3 length equals 15 residues. The CDR3 is CASLGSFFSGNTIYF. The CDR3 nucleotides are TGTGCCAGCCTGGGCAGTTTTTTCTCTGGAAACACCATATATTTT.

In DNA form, the CDR3 reads TGTGCCAGCAGCGAGGGCGTAGGGCTAGCGGGGGTCCCCTACAATGAGCAGTTCTTC. Its translation is CASSEGVGLAGVPYNEQFF. The chain is built from TRBV7-6 and TRBJ2-1; 10 bases agree with TRBD2. The CDR3 is made up of 19 amino acids. Germline loops: CDR1 SGHVS, CDR2 FNYEAQ. The J segment lost 2 bases and the V segment lost 5 bases, leaving 15 bases of the junction unmatched.

The V gene is TRBV5-1, the J gene TRBJ1-4; TRBD1 might be the D (5 bases). The CDR3 has 13 residues. Germline V gene sequence: CDR1 SGHRS, CDR2 YFSETQ. V was shortened by 9 bases and J by 6 bases, with 15 bases between the two germline ends. DNA of the CDR3: TGCGCCATTCCCCCGGGGGAGGATGAAAAACTGTTTTTT. This sequence encodes CAIPPGEDEKLFF.

V usage is TRBV19 and J usage is TRBJ2-2; TRBD2 is a possible D gene (7 bases). This CDR3 region has 16 residues. Looked up from germline, CDR1 is LNHDA and CDR2 is SQIVND (reference sequence). V lost 3 bases, J lost 2 bases, and 13 bases lay in between. The CDR3 loop reads CASSMGRGPNTGELFF. CDR3 in DNA: TGTGCCAGTAGTATGGGGCGGGGGCCTAACACCGGGGAGCTGTTTTTT.

V is TRBV7-2 and J is TRBJ1-2; no clear D gene. The CDR3 runs 14 residues. Germline lookup yields CDR1 SGHTA and CDR2 FQGNSA. The V gene lost 2 bases and the J gene lost 8 bases, with 15 bases spanning the gap. CDR3 amino acids: CASSLYLRSRGYTF. In DNA, the CDR3 is TGTGCCAGCAGCTTATACCTGAGGAGCCGAGGCTACACCTTC.

This clone was detected only once. The chain is built from TRBV6-5 and TRBJ1-3, with 9 positions matching TRBD1. The CDR3 loop spans 14 amino acids. Germline loops: CDR1 MNHEY, CDR2 SVGAGI. V shed 6 bases and J 3 bases; nucleotides not matched to a gene: 3. The CDR3 DNA sequence: TGTGCCAGCAGCTGGACAGGGGATGGAAACACCATATATTTT. Protein sequence: CASSWTGDGNTIYF.

The chain couples TRBV27 to TRBJ2-6, with 9 bases fitting TRBD1. The CDR3 covers 15 residues. Per germline, CDR1 MNHEY and CDR2 SMNVEV (reference sequence). With V trimmed by 5 bases and J by 8 bases, 7 bases remained unmatched. This chain's CDR3 is CASSRVGTGTNVLTF. The DNA for the CDR3 is TGTGCCAGCAGTCGAGTCGGGACAGGGACCAACGTCCTGACTTTC.

The chain employs TRBV10-3 and TRBJ2-2; 9 positions agree with TRBD1. Looked up from germline, CDR1 is ENHRY and CDR2 is SYGVKD. This CDR3 spans 16 amino acids. The V gene end was trimmed by 10 bases and the J gene end by 0 bases; junction bases not matched to a gene: 9. The CDR3 nucleotides read TGTGCCACATCACAGGGGGCGACCGCGAACACCGGGGAGCTGTTTTTT. It encodes CATSQGATANTGELFF.

The chain employs TRBV7-6 and TRBJ2-2; TRBD2 aligns across 8 bases. This CDR3 is built from 18 residues. Germline V gene data show CDR1 as SGHVS and CDR2 as FNYEAQ. V shed 0 bases, J shed 1 base, and the junction held 7 bases outside the gene matches. The CDR3 protein is CASSLAGRGAENTGELFF. CDR3 bases: TGTGCCAGCAGCTTAGCAGGGCGGGGGGCCGAGAACACCGGGGAGCTGTTTTTT.

The chain uses TRBV2 and TRBJ1-2; D call uncertain. The CDR3 spans 14 residues. V was cut by 4 bases and J by 7 bases, with 16 bases left in between. Germline CDR1 SNHLY, CDR2 FYNNEI. The CDR3 nucleotides read TGTGCCAGCAGTGTTGCGCTAATACCTATTGGCTACACCTTC. It encodes CASSVALIPIGYTF.

This clone was observed a handful of times. The chain employs TRBV5-4 and TRBJ1-3; TRBD1 matches at 10 bases. CDR1 is SGHNT and CDR2 is YYREEE in the germline V gene (reference sequence). Trimming at V came to 3 bases and at J to 0 bases, leaving 3 bases not matched to a gene. This CDR3 has 16 residues. CDR3 sequence reads: CASSSGTGVSGNTIYF. In DNA form, the CDR3 reads TGTGCCAGCAGCTCCGGGACAGGGGTCTCTGGAAACACCATATATTTT.

The J gene is TRBJ2-1, the V gene TRBV24-1, with TRBD1 matching over 8 bases. CDR1 and CDR2 from the germline V gene are KGHDR and SFDVKD. V gave up 2 bases and J gave up 5 bases; unmatched junction bases: 7. This CDR3 comprises 16 residues. The CDR3 coding sequence is TGTGCCACCAGTGATTCTCAGGGGGCGAAGAACAATGAGCAGTTCTTC. It encodes CATSDSQGAKNNEQFF.

The table lists this clone with a count of one. This chain joins TRBV7-9 and TRBJ2-7, with D maybe TRBD2 (7 bases). V gave up 3 bases and J gave up 7 bases, with 16 bases separating them. The CDR3 length is 14 residues. CDR1 is SEHNR and CDR2 is FQNEAQ in the germline V gene (reference sequence). CDR3 coding DNA: TGTGCCAGCAGCTTCATCGCGGGGGCAGGTGAGCAGTACTTC. It codes for CASSFIAGAGEQYF. Combining the CDR3 with reference TRBV7-9 and TRBJ2-7 gives the whole variable domain DTGVSQNPRHKITKRGQNVTFRCDPISEHNRLYWYRQTLGQGPEFLTYFQNEAQLEKSRLLSDRFSAERPKGSFSTLEIQRTEQGDSAMYLCASSFIAGAGEQYFGPGTRLTVT.

This chain joins TRBV5-1 and TRBJ2-1; 10 bases map to TRBD2. The ends lost 2 bases at V and 6 bases at J; junction bases unmatched: 11. The germline V gene encodes CDR1 SGHRS and CDR2 YFSETQ. The CDR3 consists of 17 residues. The CDR3 coding sequence is TGCGCCAGCAGCTTCAGTCCTGGAGCGGGGGGGCCCAATGAGCAGTTCTTC. Translated, it gives CASSFSPGAGGPNEQFF.

The chain links TRBV9 to TRBJ1-1; D unclear. V lost 3 bases to trimming and J lost 3 bases, with 9 bases between them. Per the germline V gene, CDR1 is SGDLS and CDR2 is YYNGEE. CDR3 length equals 13 residues. The CDR3 is CASSATPHTEAFF. CDR3 in DNA: TGTGCCAGCAGCGCGACTCCGCACACTGAAGCTTTCTTT.

The chain joins TRBV10-3 to TRBJ2-3; TRBD1 matches at 7 bases. Germline trimming cut 3 bases from V and 2 bases from J; bases unmatched to any gene: 5. Germline-derived CDR1 and CDR2 are ENHRY and SYGVKD. This CDR3 is 15 amino acids long. CDR3 amino acids: CAISDRDRHTDTQYF. CDR3 bases: TGTGCCATCAGTGACCGGGACAGACACACAGATACGCAGTATTTT.

This clone has a single count. The CDR3 bases are TGTGCCAGCTCACCAGTAGTTAGCGGGGAGCAGTACTTC. It yields the protein CASSPVVSGEQYF. The chain combines TRBV18 with TRBJ2-7; TRBD2 agrees at 7 bases. Germline-derived CDR1 and CDR2 are KGHSH and LQKENI. V dropped 2 bases and J dropped 7; count of bases not matched to a gene: 5. This CDR3 is built from 13 residues.

The chain is built from TRBV10-2 and TRBJ2-5; 10 nucleotides match TRBD2. The CDR3 runs to 14 residues. J was trimmed by 5 bases and V by 5 bases; bases with no gene match: 5. Germline V gives CDR1 WSHSY, CDR2 SAAADI. Written as DNA, the CDR3 is TGCGCCAGCAGTTCGGGACTAGCGCAGGAGACCCAGTACTTC. As protein: CASSSGLAQETQYF.

The chain couples TRBV5-1 to TRBJ2-4, with unresolved D. With 0 bases removed from V and 6 bases from J, the gap between germline ends came to 7 bases. The germline V gene encodes CDR1 SGHRS and CDR2 YFSETQ. There are 13 residues in the CDR3. The CDR3 here is CASSLEQRNIQYF. The DNA of the CDR3 is TGCGCCAGCAGCTTGGAGCAAAGAAACATTCAGTACTTC.

The chain couples TRBV7-2 to TRBJ2-7, with TRBD2 identical over 7 bases. From germline, CDR1 is SGHTA and CDR2 FQGNSA. V lost 5 bases to trimming and J lost 7 bases; unmatched junction nucleotides: 5. The CDR3 is 12 amino acids. The CDR3 spells CASSQYGREQYF. CDR3 nucleotides: TGTGCCAGCAGCCAGTACGGGAGGGAGCAGTACTTC. The whole variable domain, remainder taken from reference TRBV7-2 and TRBJ2-7, is GAGVSQSPSNKVTEKGKDVELRCDPISGHTALYWYRQSLGQGLEFLIYFQGNSAPDKSGLPSDRFSAERTGGSVSTLTIQRTQQEDSAVYLCASSQYGREQYFGPGTRLTVT.

The rearrangement uses TRBV20-1 and TRBJ1-2; no firm D call. Trimming shortened V by 1 base and J by 4 bases, and 4 bases separated the two germline ends. The length of the CDR3 is 11 residues. Germline CDR1 reads DFQATT; CDR2 reads SNEGSKA (reference sequence). This CDR3 is CSARAVYGYTF. DNA of the CDR3: TGCAGTGCTAGAGCGGTCTATGGCTACACCTTC.

The rearrangement joins TRBV4-2 to TRBJ1-4, with 8 bases identical to TRBD1. Germline trimming cut 4 bases from V and 5 bases from J; bases unmatched to any gene: 6. CDR3 size: 15 residues. Germline V gene sequence: CDR1 LGHNA, CDR2 YNFKEQ. This CDR3 is CASSLPGQANEKLFF. CDR3 sequence (DNA): TGTGCCAGCAGCCTACCGGGACAGGCGAATGAAAAACTGTTTTTT.